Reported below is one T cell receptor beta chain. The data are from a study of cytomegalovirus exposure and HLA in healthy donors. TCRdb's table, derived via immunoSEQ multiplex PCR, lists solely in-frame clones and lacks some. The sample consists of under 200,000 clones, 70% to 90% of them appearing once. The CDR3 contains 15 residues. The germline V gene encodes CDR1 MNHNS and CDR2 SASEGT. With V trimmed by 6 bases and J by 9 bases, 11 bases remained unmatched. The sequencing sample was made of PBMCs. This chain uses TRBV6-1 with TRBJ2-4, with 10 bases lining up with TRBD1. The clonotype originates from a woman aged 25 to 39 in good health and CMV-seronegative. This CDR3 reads CASSSWTGGNGIQYF. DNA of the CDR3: TGTGCCAGCAGCTCATGGACAGGGGGGAATGGCATTCAGTACTTC.